This TCR beta chain originates from a study of beta chain features in type 1 diabetes. Regarding the study as a whole: More deletions and fewer insertions at VDJ junctions were seen in type 1 diabetes patients. The study found moderately but significantly shorter TCRB CDR3s in all four CD4+ subsets of Type 1 diabetes patients.

Stem cell-like memory, regulatory, central memory and naive CD4+ cells were sorted via CD45RO/CCR7/CD25/CD127/CD95/CD27. Purity of each sorted population was above 95%. This clone was seen once. Its antigen is unidentified. From germline, CDR1 is SEHNR and CDR2 FQNEAQ (reference sequence). The ends were cut back, 2 bases at V and 5 bases at J, with 12 bases in the middle. CDR3 length: 14 residues. As every portion of the isolated RNA was reverse transcribed, the sequencing read expressed TCRB transcripts. This table comes from immunoSEQ multiplex PCR, and its TCRdb copy is limited to in-frame clones, with some not included. The table includes about 120,000 clones, about a sixth detected once.

This chain connects TRBV7-9 to TRBJ2-5; D possibly corresponds to TRBD1 (5 bases). The receptor's source is a young man with type 1 diabetes. Sequencing was carried out using central memory CD4+ T cells from blood. The CDR3 coding sequence is TGTGCCAGCAGCTTAAATCAGGGTTGGGAGACCCAGTACTTC. This translates into CASSLNQGWETQYF.